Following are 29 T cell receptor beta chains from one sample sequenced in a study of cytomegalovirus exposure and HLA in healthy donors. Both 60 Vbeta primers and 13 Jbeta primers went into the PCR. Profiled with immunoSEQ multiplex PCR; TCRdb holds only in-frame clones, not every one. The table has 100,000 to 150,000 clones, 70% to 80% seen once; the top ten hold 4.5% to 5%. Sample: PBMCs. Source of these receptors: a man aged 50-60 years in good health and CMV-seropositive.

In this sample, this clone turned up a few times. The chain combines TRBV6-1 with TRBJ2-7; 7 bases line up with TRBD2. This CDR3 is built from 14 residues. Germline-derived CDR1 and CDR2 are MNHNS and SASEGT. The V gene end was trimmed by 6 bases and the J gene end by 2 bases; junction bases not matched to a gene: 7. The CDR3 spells CASSSSGRAYEQYF. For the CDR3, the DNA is TGTGCCAGCAGCTCTAGCGGACGGGCCTACGAGCAGTACTTC.

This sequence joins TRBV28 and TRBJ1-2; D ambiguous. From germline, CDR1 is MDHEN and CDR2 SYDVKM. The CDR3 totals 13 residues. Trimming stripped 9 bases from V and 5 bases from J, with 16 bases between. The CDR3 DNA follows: TGTGCCAGTAGCGGAACAGTCAGATATGGCTACACCTTC. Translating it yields CASSGTVRYGYTF.

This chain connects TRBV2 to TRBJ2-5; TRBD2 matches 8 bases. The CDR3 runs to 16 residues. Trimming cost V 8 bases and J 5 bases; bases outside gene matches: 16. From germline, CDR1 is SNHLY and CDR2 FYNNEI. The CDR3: CASSALAGAGVETQYF. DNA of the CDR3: TGTGCCAGCTCAGCGCTAGCGGGTGCCGGGGTGGAGACCCAGTACTTC.

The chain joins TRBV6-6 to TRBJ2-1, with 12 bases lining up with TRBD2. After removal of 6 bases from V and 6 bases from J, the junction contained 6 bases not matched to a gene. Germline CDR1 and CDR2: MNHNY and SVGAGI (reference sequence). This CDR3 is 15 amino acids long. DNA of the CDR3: TGTGCCAGCAGGCTTCCTAGCGGGAGGGGCAATGAGCAGTTCTTC. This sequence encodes CASRLPSGRGNEQFF.

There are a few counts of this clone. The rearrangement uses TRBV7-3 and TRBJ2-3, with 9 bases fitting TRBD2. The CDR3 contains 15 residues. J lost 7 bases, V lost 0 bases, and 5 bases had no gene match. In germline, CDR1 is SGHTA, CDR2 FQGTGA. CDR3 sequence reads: CASSLTFSGGNTQYF. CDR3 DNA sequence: TGTGCCAGCAGCTTAACGTTTAGCGGGGGAAATACGCAGTATTTT.

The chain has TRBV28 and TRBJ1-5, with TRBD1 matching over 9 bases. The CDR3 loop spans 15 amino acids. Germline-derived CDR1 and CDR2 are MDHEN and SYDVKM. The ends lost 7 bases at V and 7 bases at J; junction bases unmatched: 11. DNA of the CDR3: TGTGCCAGCACAGCCGGGGACAGGGAAGGACAGCCCCAGCATTTT. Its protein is CASTAGDREGQPQHF.

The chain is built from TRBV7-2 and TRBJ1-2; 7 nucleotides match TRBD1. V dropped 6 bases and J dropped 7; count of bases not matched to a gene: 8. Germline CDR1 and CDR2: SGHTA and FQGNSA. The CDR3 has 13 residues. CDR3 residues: CASSPDRDSGYTF. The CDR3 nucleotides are TGTGCCAGCAGTCCCGACAGGGATAGTGGCTACACCTTC. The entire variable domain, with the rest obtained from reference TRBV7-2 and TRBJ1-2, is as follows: GAGVSQSPSNKVTEKGKDVELRCDPISGHTALYWYRQSLGQGLEFLIYFQGNSAPDKSGLPSDRFSAERTGGSVSTLTIQRTQQEDSAVYLCASSPDRDSGYTFGSGTRLTVV.

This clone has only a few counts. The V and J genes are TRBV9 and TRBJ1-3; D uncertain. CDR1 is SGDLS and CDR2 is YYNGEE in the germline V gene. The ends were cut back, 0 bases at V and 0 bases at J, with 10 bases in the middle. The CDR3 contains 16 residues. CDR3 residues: CASSVEPLRSGNTIYF. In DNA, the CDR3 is TGTGCCAGCAGCGTAGAGCCCTTGCGCTCTGGAAACACCATATATTTT.

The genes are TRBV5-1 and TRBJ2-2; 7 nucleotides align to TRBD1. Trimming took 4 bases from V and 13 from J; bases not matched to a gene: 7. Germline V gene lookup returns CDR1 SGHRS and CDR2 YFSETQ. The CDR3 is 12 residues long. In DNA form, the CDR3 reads TGCGCCAGCAGCGACACAGGGGCTTGGCTGTTTTTT. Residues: CASSDTGAWLFF.

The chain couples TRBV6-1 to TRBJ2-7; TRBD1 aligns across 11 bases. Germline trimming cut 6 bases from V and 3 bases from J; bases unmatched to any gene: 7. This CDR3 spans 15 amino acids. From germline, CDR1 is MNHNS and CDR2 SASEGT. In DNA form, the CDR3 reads TGTGCCAGCAGACGCGGGACAGGGGGTAACTACGAGCAGTACTTC. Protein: CASRRGTGGNYEQYF.

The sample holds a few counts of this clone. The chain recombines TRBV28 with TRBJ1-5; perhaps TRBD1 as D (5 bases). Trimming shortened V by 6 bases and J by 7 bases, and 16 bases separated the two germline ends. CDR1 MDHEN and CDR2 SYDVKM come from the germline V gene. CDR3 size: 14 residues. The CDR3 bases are TGTGCCAGCAGGAGCGGGGCGGGGGGACAGCCCCAGCATTTT. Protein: CASRSGAGGQPQHF.

This CDR3 reads CASSLTGNNQPQHF. The DNA of the CDR3 is TGTGCCAGCAGCCTAACAGGGAACAATCAGCCCCAGCATTTT. The genes are TRBV7-2 and TRBJ1-5; TRBD1 might be the D (6 bases). The germline gives CDR1 SGHTA, CDR2 FQGNSA. V lost 5 bases to trimming and J lost 3 bases, with 11 bases between them. This CDR3 has 14 residues.

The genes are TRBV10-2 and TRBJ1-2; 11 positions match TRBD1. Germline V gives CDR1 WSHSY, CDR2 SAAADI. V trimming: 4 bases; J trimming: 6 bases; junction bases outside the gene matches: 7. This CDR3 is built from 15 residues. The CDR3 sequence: CASSGGQGASNGYTF. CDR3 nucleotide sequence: TGCGCCAGCAGTGGTGGACAGGGGGCTTCGAATGGCTACACCTTC.

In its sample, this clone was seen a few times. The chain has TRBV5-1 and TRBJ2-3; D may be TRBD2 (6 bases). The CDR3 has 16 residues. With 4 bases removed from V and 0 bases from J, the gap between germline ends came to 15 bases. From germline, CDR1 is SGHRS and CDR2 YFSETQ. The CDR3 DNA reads TGCGCCAGCAGCGTGGGGGACTTCTCTAGCACAGATACGCAGTATTTT. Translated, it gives CASSVGDFSSTDTQYF.

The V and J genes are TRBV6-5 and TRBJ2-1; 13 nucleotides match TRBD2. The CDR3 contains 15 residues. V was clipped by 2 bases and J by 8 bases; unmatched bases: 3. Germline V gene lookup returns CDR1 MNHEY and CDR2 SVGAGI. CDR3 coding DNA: TGTGCCAGCAGTTACACTAGCGGGGGGGCAGATGAGCAGTTCTTC. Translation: CASSYTSGGADEQFF.

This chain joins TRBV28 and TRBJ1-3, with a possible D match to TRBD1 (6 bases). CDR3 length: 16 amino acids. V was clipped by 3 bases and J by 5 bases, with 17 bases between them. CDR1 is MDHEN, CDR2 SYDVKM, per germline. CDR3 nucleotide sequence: TGTGCCAGCAGTTTGGGGGGGCAGGGGAGGAGAAACACCATATATTTT. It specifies CASSLGGQGRRNTIYF.

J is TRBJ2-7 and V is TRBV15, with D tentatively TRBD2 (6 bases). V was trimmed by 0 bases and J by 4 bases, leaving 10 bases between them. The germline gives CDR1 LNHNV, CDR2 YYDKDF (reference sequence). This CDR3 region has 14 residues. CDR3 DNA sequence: TGTGCCACCAGCAGAGATCGGGGGAGGTACGAGCAGTACTTC. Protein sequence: CATSRDRGRYEQYF.

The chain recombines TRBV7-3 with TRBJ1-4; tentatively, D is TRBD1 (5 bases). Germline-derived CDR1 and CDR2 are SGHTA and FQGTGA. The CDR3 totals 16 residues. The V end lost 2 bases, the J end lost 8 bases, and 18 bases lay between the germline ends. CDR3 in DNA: TGTGCCAGCAGCTTAGACGGCCGGGGGAGGGGCGAAAAACTGTTTTTT. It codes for CASSLDGRGRGEKLFF.

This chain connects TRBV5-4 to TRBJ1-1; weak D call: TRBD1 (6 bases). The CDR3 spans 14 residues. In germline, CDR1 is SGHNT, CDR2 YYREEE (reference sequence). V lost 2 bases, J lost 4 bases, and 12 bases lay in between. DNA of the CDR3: TGTGCCAGCAGCTTACAGGGTATGGGCACTGAAGCTTTCTTT. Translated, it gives CASSLQGMGTEAFF. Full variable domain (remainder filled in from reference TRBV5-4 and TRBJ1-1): ETGVTQSPTHLIKTRGQQVTLRCSSQSGHNTVSWYQQALGQGPQFIFQYYREEENGRGNFPPRFSGLQFPNYSSELNVNALELDDSALYLCASSLQGMGTEAFFGQGTRLTVV.

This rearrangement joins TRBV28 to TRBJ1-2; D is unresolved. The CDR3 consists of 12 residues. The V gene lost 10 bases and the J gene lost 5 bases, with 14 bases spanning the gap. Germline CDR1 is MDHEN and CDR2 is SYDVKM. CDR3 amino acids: CAIGPGVYGYTF. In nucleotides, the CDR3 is TGTGCCATCGGTCCCGGGGTTTATGGCTACACCTTC.

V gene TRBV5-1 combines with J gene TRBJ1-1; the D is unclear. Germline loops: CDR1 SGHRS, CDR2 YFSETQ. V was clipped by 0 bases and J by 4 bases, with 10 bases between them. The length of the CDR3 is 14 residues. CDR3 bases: TGCGCCAGCAGCTTGGAACCCCCGAGCACTGAAGCTTTCTTT. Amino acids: CASSLEPPSTEAFF. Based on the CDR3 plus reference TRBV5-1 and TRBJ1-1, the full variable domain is KAGVTQTPRYLIKTRGQQVTLSCSPISGHRSVSWYQQTPGQGLQFLFEYFSETQRNKGNFPGRFSGRQFSNSRSEMNVSTLELGDSALYLCASSLEPPSTEAFFGQGTRLTVV.

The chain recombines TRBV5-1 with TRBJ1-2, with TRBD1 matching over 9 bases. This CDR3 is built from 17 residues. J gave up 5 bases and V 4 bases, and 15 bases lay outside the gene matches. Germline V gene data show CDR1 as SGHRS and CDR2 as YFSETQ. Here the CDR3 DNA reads TGCGCCAGCAGCCCACAGGGGGCCCGAGGAAACCCATATGGCTACACCTTC. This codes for CASSPQGARGNPYGYTF.

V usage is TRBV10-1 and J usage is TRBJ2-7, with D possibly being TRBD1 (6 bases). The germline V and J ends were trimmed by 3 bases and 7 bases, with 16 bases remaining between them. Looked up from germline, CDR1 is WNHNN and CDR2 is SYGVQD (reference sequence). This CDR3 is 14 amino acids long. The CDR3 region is CASSDQGLVGEQYF. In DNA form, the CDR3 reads TGCGCCAGCAGTGACCAGGGGTTGGTTGGGGAGCAGTACTTC.

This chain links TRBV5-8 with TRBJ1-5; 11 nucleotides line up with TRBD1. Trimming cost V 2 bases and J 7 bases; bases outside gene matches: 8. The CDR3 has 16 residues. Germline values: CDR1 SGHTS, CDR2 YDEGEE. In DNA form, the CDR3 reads TGTGCCAGCAGCTTCCGTGGGCGGACAGGGGGCCAGCCCCAGCATTTT. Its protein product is CASSFRGRTGGQPQHF.

CDR3 nucleotides: TGCGCCAGCAGCTTGGGTCCGAGCACAGATACGCAGTATTTT. It translates to CASSLGPSTDTQYF. The chain combines TRBV5-1 with TRBJ2-3; D gene uncertain. V was cut by 0 bases and J by 0 bases, with 5 bases left in between. This CDR3 comprises 14 residues. Germline CDR1 reads SGHRS; CDR2 reads YFSETQ. Using reference TRBV5-1 and TRBJ2-3 for the parts outside the CDR3, the full variable domain is KAGVTQTPRYLIKTRGQQVTLSCSPISGHRSVSWYQQTPGQGLQFLFEYFSETQRNKGNFPGRFSGRQFSNSRSEMNVSTLELGDSALYLCASSLGPSTDTQYFGPGTRLTVL.

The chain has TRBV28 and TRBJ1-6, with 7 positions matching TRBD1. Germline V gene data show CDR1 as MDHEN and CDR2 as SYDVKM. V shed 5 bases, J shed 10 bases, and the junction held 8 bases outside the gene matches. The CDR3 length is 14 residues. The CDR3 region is CASSPRGIGSPLHF. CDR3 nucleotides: TGTGCCAGCAGTCCCAGGGGGATTGGGTCACCCCTCCACTTT.

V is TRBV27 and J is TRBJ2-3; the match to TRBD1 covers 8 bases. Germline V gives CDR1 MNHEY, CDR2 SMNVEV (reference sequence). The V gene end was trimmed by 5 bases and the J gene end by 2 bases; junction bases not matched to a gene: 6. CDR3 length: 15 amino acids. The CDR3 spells CASSPRTGYTDTQYF. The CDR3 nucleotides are TGTGCCAGCAGTCCCCGGACAGGGTACACAGATACGCAGTATTTT.

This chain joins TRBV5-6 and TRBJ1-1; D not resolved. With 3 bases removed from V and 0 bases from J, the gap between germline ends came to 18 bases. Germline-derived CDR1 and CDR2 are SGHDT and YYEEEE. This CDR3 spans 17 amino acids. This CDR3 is CASSSNSIQILNTEAFF. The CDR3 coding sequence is TGTGCCAGCAGCTCCAACAGTATACAAATCTTGAACACTGAAGCTTTCTTT.

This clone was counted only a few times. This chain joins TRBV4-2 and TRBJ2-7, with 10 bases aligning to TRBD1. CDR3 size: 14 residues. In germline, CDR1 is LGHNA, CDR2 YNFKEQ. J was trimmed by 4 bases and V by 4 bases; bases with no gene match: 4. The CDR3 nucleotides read TGTGCCAGCAGCCGGGACAGGGGTTTATACGAGCAGTACTTC. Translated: CASSRDRGLYEQYF.